This TCR beta chain was captured in a study of regulatory T cells in long-lasting Graves disease. Study-wide findings and caveats: Authors noted too few samples as a limitation. Favoring TRBV28, TRBJ1-2 and TRBJ2-5 was a feature seen in persistent disease.

Building the TCR beta libraries relied on iRepertoire HTBI primers, and CDR3 regions underwent Arm-PCR. Original data processing: Sample data revealed about 62 TRBV and some 14 TRBJ segments. TCRdb recomputed calls from the multiplex PCR reads with MiXCR, one row per CDR3 protein. None of the V and J calls come from the authors' own analysis; TCRdb made them. The sample shows 500,000 to 700,000 distinct CDR3 sequences, 25% to 35% of them seen only once. With regard to this clonotype: Its antigen is currently unknown.

Germline V gene data show CDR1 as DFQATT and CDR2 as SNEGSKA (reference sequence). This CDR3 is 16 amino acids long. Trimming shortened V by 5 bases and J by 1 base, and 17 bases separated the two germline ends. The time point is: persistent/refractory GD, antithyroid drugs over 5 years with positive TRAb. There was RNA extracted from PBMCs, and the TCR library was made from it. The genes are TRBV20-1 and TRBJ1-4, with D perhaps matching TRBD1 (5 bases). The material was peripheral blood mononuclear cells (PBMCs), obtained when the disease was refractory, from a patient treated with antithyroid drugs. The sequence was obtained from a female donor with Graves disease. This CDR3 reads CSAYPSGLGTNEKLFF. CDR3 coding DNA: TGCAGTGCTTATCCTTCAGGGTTAGGAACTAATGAAAAACTGTTTTTT.